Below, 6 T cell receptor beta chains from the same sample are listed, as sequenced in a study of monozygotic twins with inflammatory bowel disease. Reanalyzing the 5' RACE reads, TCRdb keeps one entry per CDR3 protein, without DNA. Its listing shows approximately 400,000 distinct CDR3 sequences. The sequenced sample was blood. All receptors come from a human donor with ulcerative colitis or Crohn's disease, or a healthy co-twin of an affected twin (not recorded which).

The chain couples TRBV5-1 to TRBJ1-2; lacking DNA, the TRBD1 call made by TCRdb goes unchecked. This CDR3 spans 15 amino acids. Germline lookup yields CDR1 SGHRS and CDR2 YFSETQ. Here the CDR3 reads CASNRDTESNYGYTF. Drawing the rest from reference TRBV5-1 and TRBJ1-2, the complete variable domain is KAGVTQTPRYLIKTRGQQVTLSCSPISGHRSVSWYQQTPGQGLQFLFEYFSETQRNKGNFPGRFSGRQFSNSRSEMNVSTLELGDSALYLCASNRDTESNYGYTFGSGTRLTVV.

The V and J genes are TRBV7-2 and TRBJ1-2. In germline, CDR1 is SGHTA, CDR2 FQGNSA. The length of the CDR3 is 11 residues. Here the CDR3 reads CASSLEEVFTF. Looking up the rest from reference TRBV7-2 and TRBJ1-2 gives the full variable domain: GAGVSQSPSNKVTEKGKDVELRCDPISGHTALYWYRQSLGQGLEFLIYFQGNSAPDKSGLPSDRFSAERTGGSVSTLTIQRTQQEDSAVYLCASSLEEVFTFGSGTRLTVV.

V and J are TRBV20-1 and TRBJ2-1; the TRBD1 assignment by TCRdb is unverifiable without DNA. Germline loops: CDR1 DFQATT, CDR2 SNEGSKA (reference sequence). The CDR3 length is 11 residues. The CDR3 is CSARTGGEQFF.

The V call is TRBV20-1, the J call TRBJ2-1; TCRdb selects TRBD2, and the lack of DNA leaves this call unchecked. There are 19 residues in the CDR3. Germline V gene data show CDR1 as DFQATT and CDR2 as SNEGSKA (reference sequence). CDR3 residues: CSARVLRLAGGGFTNEQFF.

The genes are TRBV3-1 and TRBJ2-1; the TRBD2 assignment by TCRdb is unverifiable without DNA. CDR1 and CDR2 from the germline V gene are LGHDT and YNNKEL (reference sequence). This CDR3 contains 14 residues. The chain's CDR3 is CASSGLAGNNEQFF.

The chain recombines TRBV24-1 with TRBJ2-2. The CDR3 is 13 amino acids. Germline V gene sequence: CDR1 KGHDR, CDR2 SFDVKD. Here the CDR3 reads CATSFDHTGELFF.